These 20 T cell receptor beta chains came from one sample sequenced in a study of blood T cell repertoires in COVID-19. Using immunoSEQ multiplex PCR, the repertoire was profiled, and TCRdb retains in-frame clones only, with some absent. The sample holds around 220,000 clones, over 80% seen once. Specimen: PBMCs or T cells enriched from blood (not recorded which). The receptors shown here come from a woman between 18 and 29 years old who had recovered from COVID-19.

This clone is a singleton in its sample. This chain joins TRBV7-9 and TRBJ1-1; no reliable D call. Germline CDR1 reads SEHNR; CDR2 reads FQNEAQ (reference sequence). The CDR3 extends over 17 amino acids. Trimming pared 3 bases from V and 2 bases from J, leaving 19 bases between. The CDR3 coding sequence is TGTGCCAGCAGCTTGATCGCGGGAACCTTATTCAACACTGAAGCTTTCTTT. Residues: CASSLIAGTLFNTEAFF.

V gene TRBV5-1 combines with J gene TRBJ2-7, with 8 bases that match TRBD2. CDR1 SGHRS and CDR2 YFSETQ come from the germline V gene. V lost 4 bases, J lost 0 bases, and 6 bases stayed unmatched. The CDR3 consists of 15 residues. Written as DNA, the CDR3 is TGCGCCAGCAGCCCTCTAGCGGGTAGCTCCTACGAGCAGTACTTC. Its translation is CASSPLAGSSYEQYF.

The gene calls are TRBV15 and TRBJ2-4; D is possibly TRBD1 (5 bases). Per germline, CDR1 LNHNV and CDR2 YYDKDF (reference sequence). The CDR3 is 14 residues long. The V end was cut by 0 bases, the J end by 8 bases, with 11 bases between. CDR3 loop: CATSRETATDIQYF. The CDR3 DNA follows: TGTGCCACCAGCAGAGAGACAGCCACCGACATTCAGTACTTC.

The chain couples TRBV27 to TRBJ2-4; TRBD1 aligns across 7 bases. There are 15 residues in the CDR3. Germline V gene data show CDR1 as MNHEY and CDR2 as SMNVEV (reference sequence). V was pared by 5 bases and J by 2 bases, with 6 bases of the junction left unmatched. The CDR3 nucleotides read TGTGCCAGCAGTCCCCCGACAGGGACCAAAAACATTCAGTACTTC. Protein: CASSPPTGTKNIQYF.

The V and J genes are TRBV11-1 and TRBJ2-6, with D hard to call. Germline-derived CDR1 and CDR2 are SGHAT and FQDESV (reference sequence). V was clipped by 10 bases and J by 1 base, with 5 bases between them. This CDR3 is 12 amino acids long. The chain's CDR3 is CAITSGANVLTF. Here the CDR3 DNA reads TGTGCCATTACATCTGGGGCCAACGTCCTGACTTTC.

The genes are TRBV9 and TRBJ2-1, with D possibly matching TRBD2 (6 bases). Germline-derived CDR1 and CDR2 are SGDLS and YYNGEE. The CDR3 is 15 residues long. The V end was cut by 5 bases, the J end by 10 bases, with 22 bases between. Here the CDR3 reads CASSKSSGGSGEQFF. The CDR3 DNA reads TGTGCCAGCAGTAAGAGTAGCGGAGGGTCAGGGGAGCAGTTCTTC.

This clone has more than one count but fewer than ten. V is TRBV28 and J is TRBJ1-4, with TRBD1 identical over 7 bases. V dropped 6 bases and J dropped 4; count of bases not matched to a gene: 8. Germline V gives CDR1 MDHEN, CDR2 SYDVKM. The CDR3 is 15 amino acids. The CDR3 nucleotides read TGTGCCAGCAGCGACCCGGGACAGATTAATGAAAAACTGTTTTTT. Translated: CASSDPGQINEKLFF.

This chain connects TRBV6-5 to TRBJ1-3; TRBD1 matches at 9 bases. The germline CDR1 and CDR2 sequences are MNHEY and SVGAGI. This CDR3 is built from 15 residues. Trimming took 7 bases from V and 3 from J; bases not matched to a gene: 7. In DNA form, the CDR3 reads TGTGCCAGCACCCGGACAGGGGAGTTTGGAAACACCATATATTTT. This gives the protein CASTRTGEFGNTIYF.

The chain has TRBV7-8 and TRBJ1-4; perhaps TRBD1 as D (6 bases). Germline-derived CDR1 and CDR2 are SGHVS and FQNEAQ. Trimming removed 0 bases from V and 3 bases from J, with 8 bases in between. The CDR3 is 15 residues long. CDR3: CASSLAGAANEKLFF. The CDR3 bases are TGTGCCAGCAGCTTAGCGGGGGCGGCTAATGAAAAACTGTTTTTT.

CDR3 nucleotide sequence: TGTGCCAGCAGCTGGAGGTTGGTGAGTGGCACAGATACGCAGTATTTT. Its translation is CASSWRLVSGTDTQYF. The J gene is TRBJ2-3, the V gene TRBV5-8, with a weak D call TRBD2 (5 bases). V was pared by 3 bases and J by 1 base, with 15 bases between. This CDR3 has 16 amino acids. Germline lookup yields CDR1 SGHTS and CDR2 YDEGEE.

The gene calls are TRBV9 and TRBJ2-1; 14 bases match TRBD2. Germline loops: CDR1 SGDLS, CDR2 YYNGEE. The CDR3 spans 15 residues. V shed 6 bases, J shed 8 bases, and the junction held 7 bases outside the gene matches. CDR3 DNA: TGTGCCAGCAACCGACTAGCGGGGGGGCCCGATGAGCAGTTCTTC. Encoded protein: CASNRLAGGPDEQFF.

The chain carries TRBV3-1 (or the pseudogene TRBV3-2) and TRBJ1-1; 9 bases align to TRBD1. V gave up 3 bases and J gave up 1 base; unmatched junction bases: 6. Looked up from germline, CDR1 is LGHDT and CDR2 is YNNKEL (reference sequence). The CDR3 extends over 16 amino acids. In nucleotides, the CDR3 is TGTGCCAGCAGCCACCGGGACAGGGCCCCGAACACTGAAGCTTTCTTT. As protein: CASSHRDRAPNTEAFF.

The rearrangement joins TRBV29-1 to TRBJ2-2, with 7 bases fitting TRBD1. This CDR3 is built from 15 residues. CDR1 and CDR2 (germline): SQVTM, ANQGSEA. Germline trimming cut 5 bases from V and 4 bases from J; bases unmatched to any gene: 10. The CDR3 loop reads CSVPSTGAITGELFF. As DNA, the CDR3 is TGCAGCGTTCCGTCCACAGGGGCGATCACCGGGGAGCTGTTTTTT.

CDR3 coding DNA: TGTGCCAGCAGCTTATCAGCGGGGTTCGATCAGCCCCAGCATTTT. Translating it yields CASSLSAGFDQPQHF. The V and J genes are TRBV7-9 and TRBJ1-5; D uncertain. From germline, CDR1 is SEHNR and CDR2 FQNEAQ (reference sequence). Trimming took off 2 bases at V and 5 bases at J, with 13 bases between the two ends. The CDR3 runs 15 residues.

This chain joins TRBV5-1 and TRBJ2-7; D unresolved. Germline-derived CDR1 and CDR2 are SGHRS and YFSETQ. This CDR3 comprises 14 residues. Trimming removed 3 bases at V and 4 bases at J, with 14 bases between. The chain's CDR3 is CASSSVSALYEQYF. The CDR3 bases are TGCGCCAGCAGCTCTGTAAGCGCGTTATACGAGCAGTACTTC.

This chain uses TRBV6-1 with TRBJ1-5, with 9 bases aligning to TRBD1. The junction had 15 bases not matched to a gene; V was cut back by 2 bases and J by 7 bases. The CDR3 loop spans 18 amino acids. Germline lookup yields CDR1 MNHNS and CDR2 SASEGT. The DNA of the CDR3 is TGTGCCAGCAGTGAAACCGTCGACTTGGACAGGGGAGGACAGCCCCAGCATTTT. Translating it yields CASSETVDLDRGGQPQHF.

This clone was recorded once. This chain connects TRBV5-3 to TRBJ2-7; unclear D gene. TRBV5-3 is assigned to the ORF class and has an uncertain function. CDR3 length: 11 amino acids. Trimming stripped 4 bases from V and 3 bases from J, with 5 bases between. The CDR3 region is CARSRLYEQYF. Written as DNA, the CDR3 is TGTGCCAGAAGCCGTCTCTACGAGCAGTACTTC.

CDR3 in DNA: TGTGCCAGCAGTGTAATGAGGGGGCCTGAAGCTTTCTTT. Translating gives CASSVMRGPEAFF. V gene TRBV2 combines with J gene TRBJ1-1, with TRBD1 identical over 7 bases. Germline lookup yields CDR1 SNHLY and CDR2 FYNNEI. V shed 4 bases, J shed 6 bases, and the junction held 5 bases outside the gene matches. CDR3 length equals 13 residues.

The V call is TRBV29-1, the J call TRBJ1-2; D uncertain. The CDR3 consists of 13 residues. Germline V lookup: CDR1 SQVTM, CDR2 ANQGSEA. With 3 bases removed from V and 0 bases from J, the gap between germline ends came to 8 bases. CDR3 bases: TGCAGCGTTGATGAAGAGACTAACTATGGCTACACCTTC. This translates into CSVDEETNYGYTF. Filled out from reference TRBV29-1 and TRBJ1-2, the complete variable domain reads SAVISQKPSRDICQRGTSLTIQCQVDSQVTMMFWYRQQPGQSLTLIATANQGSEATYESGFVIDKFPISRPNLTFSTLTVSNMSPEDSSIYLCSVDEETNYGYTFGSGTRLTVV.

The rearrangement links TRBV21-1 to TRBJ1-2; the table's D call, TRBD1, has no DNA check behind it. TRBV21-1 is tagged as a pseudogene. CDR3 size: 12 residues. The CDR3 spells CASNSQGGGYTF. CDR3 nucleotide sequence: TGTGCCAGCAATAGCCAGGGCGGTGGCTACACCTTC.